A selection of T cell receptor beta chains follows, all from one sample in a study of cytomegalovirus exposure and HLA in healthy donors. The assay was immunoSEQ multiplex PCR, and TCRdb's table has in-frame clones only and misses some. The sample records approximately 300,000 clones, approximately 86% being singletons. Sequenced sample: PBMCs. The receptors derive from a woman under 40 in good health and CMV-seropositive. Each CDR3 is given with its conserved first and last residue. D genes are given only for firm matches. For some rows the clone size is stated as once, few or many, or as a class when expanded; others skip it.

d_call,j_call,v_call,clone_size,cdr3_aa,cdr3_nt
TRBD1,TRBJ1-6,TRBV5-1,-,CASSLDQGAGSPLHF,TGCGCCAGCAGCTTGGATCAGGGGGCTGGTTCACCCCTCCACTTT
TRBD2,TRBJ2-3,TRBV9,-,CASSVAAGGNGDTQYF,TGTGCCAGCAGCGTAGCAGCGGGGGGGAATGGAGATACGCAGTATTTT
-,TRBJ1-6,TRBV28,-,CASSWGRGANSPLHF,TGTGCCAGCAGTTGGGGTCGGGGGGCTAATTCACCCCTCCACTTT
TRBD2,TRBJ2-3,TRBV5-4,-,CASSGAGDRRYF,TGTGCCAGCAGCGGAGCGGGGGATCGGAGGTATTTT
-,TRBJ2-7,TRBV5-4,-,CASSLRVAPDTYEQYF,TGTGCCAGCAGCCTACGGGTGGCCCCAGATACCTACGAGCAGTACTTC
TRBD1,TRBJ1-2,TRBV28,-,CASSLPGQEDYGYTF,TGTGCCAGCAGTCTCCCCGGACAGGAGGACTATGGCTACACCTTC
TRBD2,TRBJ2-5,TRBV5-5,-,CASSLSGKEETQYF,TGTGCCAGCAGCTTAAGCGGGAAGGAGGAGACCCAGTACTTC
TRBD1,TRBJ2-7,TRBV9,once,CASSVEDRGQSEQYF,TGTGCCAGCAGCGTAGAAGACAGGGGGCAATCCGAGCAGTACTTC
-,TRBJ1-2,TRBV6-1,-,CASSPDAGNYGYTF,TGTGCCAGCAGTCCAGACGCCGGTAACTATGGCTACACCTTC
-,TRBJ1-1,TRBV27,once,CASSGWGGSTEAFF,TGTGCCAGCAGTGGATGGGGGGGTAGCACTGAAGCTTTCTTT
TRBD1,TRBJ2-7,TRBV9,-,CASSSGTGLYEQYF,TGTGCCAGCAGCTCCGGGACAGGGCTCTACGAGCAGTACTTC
-,TRBJ2-7,TRBV5-4,-,CASSSTGRAHEQYF,TGTGCCAGCAGCTCGACCGGCAGGGCCCACGAGCAGTACTTC
-,TRBJ2-3,TRBV6-6,-,CASSYSGRVNTQYF,TGTGCCAGCAGTTACTCAGGGCGGGTTAATACGCAGTATTTT
TRBD2,TRBJ2-7,TRBV7-2,-,CASSLALADLYEQYF,TGTGCCAGCAGCTTAGCGCTAGCGGATCTCTACGAGCAGTACTTC
TRBD1,TRBJ2-7,TRBV7-2,-,CASSLSQGAAYEQYF,TGTGCCAGCAGCTTAAGTCAGGGGGCAGCCTACGAGCAGTACTTC
-,TRBJ1-1,TRBV4-3,-,CASSQDITAAEAFF,TGCGCCAGCAGCCAAGATATTACGGCAGCAGAAGCTTTCTTT
TRBD2,TRBJ2-5,TRBV5-6,-,CASSPSGLAGRETQYF,TGTGCCAGCAGCCCCTCCGGACTAGCGGGCCGGGAGACCCAGTACTTC
-,TRBJ2-1,TRBV25-1,-,CASIRYNEQFF,TGTGCCAGCATCAGGTACAATGAGCAGTTCTTC
-,TRBJ1-6,TRBV28,-,CASSPQVGNSPLHF,TGTGCCAGCAGTCCCCAGGTGGGGAATTCACCCCTCCACTTT
-,TRBJ1-4,TRBV4-1,-,CASSQERGRANEKLFF,TGCGCCAGCAGCCAAGAGAGGGGAAGGGCTAATGAAAAACTGTTTTTT
-,TRBJ2-7,TRBV14,once,CASSQLRALFPYEQYF,TGTGCCAGCAGCCAGTTGCGGGCCCTTTTTCCCTACGAGCAGTACTTC
-,TRBJ2-3,TRBV6-6,-,CASSTQTKTYTDTQYF,TGTGCCAGCAGTACCCAGACAAAGACGTACACAGATACGCAGTATTTT
TRBD1,TRBJ2-7,TRBV14,-,CASSLTGRPYEQYF,TGTGCCAGCAGCCTGACAGGGCGTCCCTACGAGCAGTACTTC
-,TRBJ2-1,TRBV30,-,CACRLGVKQFF,TGTGCCTGCCGCCTTGGAGTAAAACAGTTCTTC
-,TRBJ1-1,TRBV29-1,-,CSVVRGNTEAFF,TGCAGCGTTGTAAGGGGGAACACTGAAGCTTTCTTT
-,TRBJ2-1,TRBV5-1,-,CASSLVQGNNEQFF,TGCGCCAGCAGCTTGGTCCAGGGCAACAATGAGCAGTTCTTC
-,TRBJ2-2,TRBV10-3,-,CAMGTGANTGELFF,TGTGCCATGGGGACGGGCGCGAACACCGGGGAGCTGTTTTTT
TRBD2,TRBJ2-7,TRBV27,-,CASRTLIAGGSYEQYF,TGTGCCAGCAGAACCTTAATAGCGGGGGGCTCCTACGAGCAGTACTTC
TRBD2,TRBJ2-1,TRBV6-5,few,CASSYSTAGGDNEQFF,TGTGCCAGCAGTTACTCGACAGCGGGGGGGGACAATGAGCAGTTCTTC
-,TRBJ1-6,TRBV19,-,CASSNEAFTSPLHF,TGTGCCAGTAGTAACGAGGCCTTTACTTCACCCCTCCACTTT
-,TRBJ2-1,TRBV2,-,CASSDMDRSSYNEQFF,TGTGCCAGCAGTGATATGGACAGAAGCTCCTACAATGAGCAGTTCTTC
-,TRBJ1-2,TRBV28,-,CASSFGVYGYTF,TGTGCCAGCAGTTTCGGGGTATACGGCTACACCTTC
-,TRBJ2-7,TRBV6-1,-,CASLGTSYEQYF,TGTGCCAGCCTCGGGACCTCCTACGAGCAGTACTTC
-,TRBJ2-7,TRBV19,-,CASSLSGVITSYEQYF,TGTGCCAGTAGCCTCTCTGGGGTGATCACTTCCTACGAGCAGTACTTC
-,TRBJ2-1,TRBV7-6,-,CASSLELGSEQFF,TGTGCCAGCAGCTTAGAGCTTGGAAGTGAGCAGTTCTTC
-,TRBJ2-3,TRBV9,-,CASSVLDSHTDTQYF,TGTGCCAGCAGCGTATTAGACAGCCACACAGATACGCAGTATTTT
-,TRBJ1-2,TRBV6-5,-,CASSYSKVGAVHLF,TGTGCCAGCAGTTACTCGAAGGTCGGGGCCGTCCACCTCTTC
TRBD2,TRBJ2-7,TRBV7-2,-,CASSWLAGTYEQYF,TGTGCCAGCAGTTGGTTAGCGGGCACCTACGAGCAGTACTTC
TRBD2,TRBJ2-5,TRBV7-6,-,CASFGLAGVGETQYF,TGTGCCAGCTTTGGACTAGCGGGGGTCGGGGAGACCCAGTACTTC
-,TRBJ1-6,TRBV2,-,CASSKWGDRDDNSPLHF,TGTGCCAGCAGCAAATGGGGAGACAGAGATGATAATTCACCCCTCCACTTT
-,TRBJ1-2,TRBV5-1,-,CASSKGRQSNYGYTF,TGCGCCAGCAGCAAGGGACGGCAATCTAACTATGGCTACACCTTC
TRBD2,TRBJ2-7,TRBV6-6,few,CASSYSLAGGLGEQYF,TGTGCCAGCAGTTACTCTCTAGCGGGGGGGCTAGGCGAGCAGTACTTC
-,TRBJ1-2,TRBV28,-,CASSFPGGPNYGYTF,TGTGCCAGCAGTTTCCCGGGAGGTCCTAACTATGGCTACACCTTC
-,TRBJ2-2,TRBV5-1,-,CASSLDSTPTGELFF,TGCGCCAGCAGCTTGGACAGCACGCCCACCGGGGAGCTGTTTTTT
-,TRBJ2-2,TRBV28,-,CASSLLLGGANTGELFF,TGTGCCAGCAGTTTGCTCTTAGGAGGTGCGAACACCGGGGAGCTGTTTTTT
-,TRBJ2-7,TRBV28,-,CASIPHDSDTHEQYF,TGTGCCAGCATCCCCCACGACTCGGACACCCACGAGCAGTACTTC
TRBD1,TRBJ2-1,TRBV28,-,CASSRTGYMDEQFF,TGTGCCAGCAGTAGGACAGGGTACATGGATGAGCAGTTCTTC
-,TRBJ1-2,TRBV5-1,-,CASSPDREYGYTF,TGCGCCAGCAGCCCGGACAGAGAATATGGCTACACCTTC
-,TRBJ2-1,TRBV5-1,-,CASSLALVMGYNEQFF,TGCGCCAGCAGCTTGGCCCTAGTTATGGGCTACAATGAGCAGTTCTTC
-,TRBJ1-1,TRBV5-1,-,CASPCPAVQEKGITEAFF,TGCGCCAGCCCATGCCCGGCGGTACAGGAGAAGGGTATCACTGAAGCTTTCTTT
TRBD1,TRBJ2-7,TRBV7-9,few,CASSNTPGQDYEQYF,TGTGCCAGCAGCAATACCCCGGGACAGGACTACGAGCAGTACTTC